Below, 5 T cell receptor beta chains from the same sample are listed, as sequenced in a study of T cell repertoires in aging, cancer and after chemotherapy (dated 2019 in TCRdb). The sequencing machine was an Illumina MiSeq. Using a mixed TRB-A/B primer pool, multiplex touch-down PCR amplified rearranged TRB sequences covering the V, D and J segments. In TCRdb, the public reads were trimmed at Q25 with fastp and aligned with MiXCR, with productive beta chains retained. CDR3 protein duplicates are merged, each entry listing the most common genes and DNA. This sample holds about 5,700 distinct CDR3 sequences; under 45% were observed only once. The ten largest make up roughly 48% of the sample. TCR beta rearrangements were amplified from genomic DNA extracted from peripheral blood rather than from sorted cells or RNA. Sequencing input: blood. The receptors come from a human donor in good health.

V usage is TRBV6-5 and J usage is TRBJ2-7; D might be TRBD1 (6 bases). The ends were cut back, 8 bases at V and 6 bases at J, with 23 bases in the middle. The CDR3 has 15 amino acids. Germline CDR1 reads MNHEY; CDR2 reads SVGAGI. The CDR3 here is CASGPRLTGPGEQYF. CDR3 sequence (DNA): TGTGCCAGCGGGCCACGGCTGACAGGTCCGGGCGAGCAGTACTTC.

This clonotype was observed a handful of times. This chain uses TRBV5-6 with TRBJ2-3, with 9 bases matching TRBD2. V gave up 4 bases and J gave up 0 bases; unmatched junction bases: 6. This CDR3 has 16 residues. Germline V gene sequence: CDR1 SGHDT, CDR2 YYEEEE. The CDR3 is CASSPGTSYSTDTQYF. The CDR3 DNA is TGTGCCAGCAGCCCCGGGACTAGCTATAGCACAGATACGCAGTATTTT.

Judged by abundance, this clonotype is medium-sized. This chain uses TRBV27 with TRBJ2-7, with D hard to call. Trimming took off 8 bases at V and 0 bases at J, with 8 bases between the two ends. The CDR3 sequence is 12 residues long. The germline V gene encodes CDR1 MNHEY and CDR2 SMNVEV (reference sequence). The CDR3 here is CASFSSSYEQYF. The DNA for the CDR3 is TGTGCCAGCTTCTCGAGCTCCTACGAGCAGTACTTC.

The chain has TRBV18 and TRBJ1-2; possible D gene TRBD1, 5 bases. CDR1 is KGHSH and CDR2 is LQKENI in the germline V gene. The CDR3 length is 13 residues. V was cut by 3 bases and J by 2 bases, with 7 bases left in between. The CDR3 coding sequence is TGTGCCAGCTCACCGGACAAAAACTATGGCTACACCTTC. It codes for CASSPDKNYGYTF.

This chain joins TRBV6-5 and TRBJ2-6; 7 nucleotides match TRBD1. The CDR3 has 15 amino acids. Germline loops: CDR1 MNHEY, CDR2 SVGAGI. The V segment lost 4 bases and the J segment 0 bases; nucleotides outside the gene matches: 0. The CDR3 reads CASSWDSSGANVLTF. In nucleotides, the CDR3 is TGTGCCAGCAGTTGGGACAGCTCTGGGGCCAACGTCCTGACTTTC.